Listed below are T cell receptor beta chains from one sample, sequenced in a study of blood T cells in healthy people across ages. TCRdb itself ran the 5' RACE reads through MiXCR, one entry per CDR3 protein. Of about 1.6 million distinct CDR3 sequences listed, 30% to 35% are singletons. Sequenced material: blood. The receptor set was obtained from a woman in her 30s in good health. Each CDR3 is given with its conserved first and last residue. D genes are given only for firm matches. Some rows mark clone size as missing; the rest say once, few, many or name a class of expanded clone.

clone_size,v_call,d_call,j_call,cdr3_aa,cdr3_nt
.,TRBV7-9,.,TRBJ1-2,CASSLTTNYGYTF,TGTGCCAGCAGCTTAACAACTAACTATGGCTACACCTTC
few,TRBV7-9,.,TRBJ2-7,CASSLGTVPYEQYF,TGTGCCAGCAGCTTAGGGACAGTACCCTACGAGCAGTACTTC
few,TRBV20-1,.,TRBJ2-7,CSAWRGRAGEQYF,TGCAGTGCTTGGAGGGGCCGGGCTGGCGAGCAGTACTTC
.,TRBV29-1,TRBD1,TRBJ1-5,CSVQEGTASQPQHF,TGCAGCGTCCAAGAAGGGACAGCTAGTCAGCCCCAGCATTTT
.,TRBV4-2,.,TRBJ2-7,CASSQDRDHEQYF,TGTGCCAGCAGCCAAGACAGGGACCACGAGCAGTACTTC
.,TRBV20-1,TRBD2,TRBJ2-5,CSARDSKLAGGETQYF,TGCAGTGCTAGAGATTCGAAACTAGCGGGGGGGGAGACCCAGTACTTC
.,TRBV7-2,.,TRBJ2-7,CASGADRFYEQYF,TGTGCCAGCGGCGCGGACAGATTCTACGAGCAGTACTTC
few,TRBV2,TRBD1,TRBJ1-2,CASRETGGLYGYTF,TGTGCCAGCAGGGAGACAGGGGGCCTCTATGGCTACACCTTC
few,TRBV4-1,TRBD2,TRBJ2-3,CASSQATSGRTDAQYF,TGCGCCAGCAGCCAAGCGACTAGCGGGAGGACAGATGCGCAGTATTTT
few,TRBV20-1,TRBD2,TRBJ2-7,CSAWTSGRSYEQYF,TGCAGTGCTTGGACTAGCGGGAGGTCCTACGAGCAGTACTTC
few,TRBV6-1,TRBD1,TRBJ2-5,CASSDRPGQGPRDQYF,TGTGCCAGCAGTGACAGACCGGGACAGGGGCCACGGGACCAGTACTTC